The table lists the clone carrying this T cell receptor beta chain with many counts. The source of the sample is a study of human T cells and chemical hapten exposure. V shed 4 bases, J shed 0 bases, and the junction held 4 bases outside the gene matches. The germline V gene encodes CDR1 SGHNT and CDR2 YYREEE (reference sequence). CDR3 length: 15 amino acids. The time point here: patch test 1, 2 weeks after DPC sensitization. The sample's treatment: therapeutic diphenylcyclopropenone sensitization with weekly scalp DPC. TCRdb redid the calling of the RACE reads with MiXCR, one entry per CDR3 protein. Counted here are 55,000 to 85,000 distinct CDR3 sequences, about 9.4% occurring once; the ten biggest clones make up 3% to 4%.

Sequencing was performed on whole blood, taken in connection with sensitization to the hapten diphenylcyclopropenone (DPC). This receptor was obtained from a woman in her thirties or forties with alopecia areata. Some clones in this sample may be carry-over from other donors' samples. The chain carries TRBV5-4 and TRBJ1-3; TRBD1 matches at 7 bases. Here the CDR3 reads CASSLDRASGNTIYF. Written as DNA, the CDR3 is TGTGCCAGCAGCCTCGACAGGGCCTCTGGAAACACCATATATTTT.